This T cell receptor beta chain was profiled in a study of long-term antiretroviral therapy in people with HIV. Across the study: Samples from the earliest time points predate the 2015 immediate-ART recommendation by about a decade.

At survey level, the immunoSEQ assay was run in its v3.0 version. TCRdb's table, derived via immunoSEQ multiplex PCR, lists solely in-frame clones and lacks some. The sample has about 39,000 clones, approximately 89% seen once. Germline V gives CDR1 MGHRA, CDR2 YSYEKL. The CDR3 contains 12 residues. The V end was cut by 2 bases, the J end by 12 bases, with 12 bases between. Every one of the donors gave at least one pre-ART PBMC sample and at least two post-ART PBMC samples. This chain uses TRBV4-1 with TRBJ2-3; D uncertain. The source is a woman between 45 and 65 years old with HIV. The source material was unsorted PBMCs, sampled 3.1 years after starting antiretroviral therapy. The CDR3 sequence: CASSQNRLVQYF. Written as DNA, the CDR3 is TGCGCCAGCAGCCAAAATAGACTGGTTCAGTATTTT.